This record covers a single T cell receptor beta chain. Relative to the germline gene, one junction end is altered; a read error may explain this. This sample was taken from a study of OX40 agonist ivuxolimab in advanced cancers. CDR3 length: 14 amino acids. The method was immunoSEQ multiplex PCR; TCRdb's version includes in-frame clones alone and lacks a portion of them. The sample lists about 66,000 clones, about 88% seen once, with 3.9% in the top ten. This receptor was taken from an adult with an advanced solid tumor such as melanoma, head and neck, liver or kidney cancer. The chain employs TRBV5-3 and TRBJ2-7; D is perhaps TRBD1 (6 bases). TRBV5-3 is filed as an ORF, its function uncertain. The sample was CD4+ or CD8+ T cells sorted from blood, taken in a trial of the OX40 agonist ivuxolimab. The CDR3 region has the DNA TGTGCCAGCAGCTCAAACACAGGGCAAGGGGAGCAGTACTTC. Its translation is CASSSNTGQGEQYF.